These T cell receptor beta chains were read from a single sample in a study of control samples from healthy donors and cancer patients. Repertoires were generated with immunoSEQ multiplex PCR, while TCRdb's copy carries only in-frame clones and drops some. There are about 110,000 clones in the sample; around 80% occur only once, and around 6.4% lies in the top ten. The sample taken for sequencing was blood. Every receptor here comes from a man between 18 and 29 years old in good health. The CDR3 runs from the conserved cysteine through the conserved F or W. A D gene is named only where the DNA matches it firmly. Part of the rows lack a size; the others show once, few, many or a class for expanded clones.

-,TRBV6-2/TRBV6-3,TRBD1,TRBJ1-1,CASSPRTGVGGTEAFF,TGTGCCAGCAGCCCACGGACAGGGGTAGGAGGCACTGAAGCTTTCTTT
-,TRBV6-5,-,TRBJ1-6,CASGTSNSPLHF,TGTGCCAGCGGGACATCGAATTCACCCCTCCACTTT
-,TRBV5-1,-,TRBJ1-4,CASSRGVGFNEKLFF,TGCGCCAGCAGCAGGGGGGTCGGGTTTAATGAAAAACTGTTTTTT
-,TRBV20-1,-,TRBJ1-4,CSASSQPHEKLFF,TGCAGTGCTAGTTCCCAGCCTCATGAAAAACTGTTTTTT
few,TRBV19,TRBD1,TRBJ1-3,CASGTGGNTIYF,TGTGCCAGTGGGACAGGAGGAAACACCATATATTTT
-,TRBV6-5,-,TRBJ1-1,CASSPDRRNTEAFF,TGTGCCAGCAGCCCCGACAGGAGGAACACTGAAGCTTTCTTT
-,TRBV3-1/TRBV3-2,-,TRBJ2-5,CASSQGVGKTQYF,TGTGCCAGCAGCCAAGGGGTGGGCAAGACCCAGTACTTC
-,TRBV12-5,TRBD1,TRBJ2-7,CASDWRKGASYEQYF,TGTGCTAGTGATTGGAGGAAGGGGGCCTCCTACGAGCAGTACTTC
-,TRBV10-3,-,TRBJ1-2,CAITPMAEKYGYTF,TGTGCCATCACCCCAATGGCAGAAAAGTATGGCTACACCTTC
-,TRBV5-4,-,TRBJ1-3,CASSPGPNSGNTIYF,TGTGCCAGCAGCCCGGGACCGAACTCTGGAAACACCATATATTTT
-,TRBV28,-,TRBJ1-6,CASSSMGTGSLHF,TGTGCCAGCAGTTCCATGGGAACAGGGTCCCTCCACTTT
-,TRBV7-9,TRBD1,TRBJ1-2,CASSYGQGVHGYTF,TGTGCCAGCAGCTACGGACAGGGGGTACATGGCTACACCTTC
-,TRBV7-2,TRBD2,TRBJ2-1,CASSLGLAGEGEQFF,TGTGCCAGCAGCTTAGGTCTAGCGGGGGAGGGGGAGCAGTTCTTC
once,TRBV4-1,-,TRBJ2-3,CASSQVEGPDTQYF,TGCGCCAGCAGCCAAGTAGAGGGCCCAGATACGCAGTATTTT
-,TRBV6-7,TRBD1,TRBJ1-2,CASKSGQGVFGYTF,TGTGCCAGCAAATCGGGACAGGGGGTGTTCGGCTACACCTTC
-,TRBV5-6,-,TRBJ1-1,CASSLGEDGTNTEAFF,TGTGCCAGCAGCTTGGGGGAGGACGGGACGAACACTGAAGCTTTCTTT
-,TRBV19,-,TRBJ1-2,CASSIKGYGYTF,TGTGCCAGTAGTATAAAAGGGTACGGCTACACCTTC
-,TRBV10-3,TRBD2,TRBJ2-1,CAISGGLAYNNEQFF,TGTGCCATCAGTGGGGGACTAGCTTACAACAATGAGCAGTTCTTC
-,TRBV7-2,-,TRBJ2-3,CASSLIAPPEDTQYF,TGTGCCAGCAGCTTAATAGCCCCTCCGGAGGATACGCAGTATTTT